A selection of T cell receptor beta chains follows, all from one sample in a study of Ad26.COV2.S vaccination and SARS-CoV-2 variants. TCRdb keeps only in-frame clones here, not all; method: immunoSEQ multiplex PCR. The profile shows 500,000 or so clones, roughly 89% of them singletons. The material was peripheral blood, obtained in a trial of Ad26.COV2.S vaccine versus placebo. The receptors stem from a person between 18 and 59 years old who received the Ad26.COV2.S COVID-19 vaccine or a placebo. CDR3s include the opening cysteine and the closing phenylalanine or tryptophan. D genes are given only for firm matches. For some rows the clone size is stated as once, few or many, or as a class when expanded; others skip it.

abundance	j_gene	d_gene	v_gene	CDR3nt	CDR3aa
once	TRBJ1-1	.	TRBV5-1	TGCGCCAGCAGCCCAACCCTAGGGGGCACTGAAGCTTTCTTT	CASSPTLGGTEAFF
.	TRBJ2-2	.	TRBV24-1	TGTGCCACCGAGACGGGGTACGATGCCGGGGAGCTGTTTTTT	CATETGYDAGELFF
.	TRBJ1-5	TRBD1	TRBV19	TGTGCCAGTTGGGGACAGGGCTATCAGCCCCAGCATTTT	CASWGQGYQPQHF
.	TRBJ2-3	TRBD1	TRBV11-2	TGTGCCAGCAGCTACGTAGGGACAGGGGCAGATACGCAGTATTTT	CASSYVGTGADTQYF
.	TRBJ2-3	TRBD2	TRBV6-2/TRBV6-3	TGTGCCAGCAGTTACGGGACTAGCGGAAGCACAGATACGCAGTATTTT	CASSYGTSGSTDTQYF
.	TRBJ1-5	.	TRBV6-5	TGTGCCAGCAGCCGCGGATTAAATCAGCCCCAGCATTTT	CASSRGLNQPQHF
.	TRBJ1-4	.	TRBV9	TGTGCCAGCAGCGTAGGGATGGCGTGGACTAATGAAAAACTGTTTTTT	CASSVGMAWTNEKLFF
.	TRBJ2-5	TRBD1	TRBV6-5	TGTGCGAGTAGAGACAGGGTGGAGACCCAGTACTTC	CASRDRVETQYF
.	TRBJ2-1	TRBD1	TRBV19	TGTGCCAGTAGTATGAGACAGGGTTCTATCACCTACAATGAGCAGTTCTTC	CASSMRQGSITYNEQFF
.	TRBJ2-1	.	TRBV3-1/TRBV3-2	TGTGCCAGCAGCCAAGATTCTGGGAGCTCCTACAATGAGCAGTTCTTC	CASSQDSGSSYNEQFF
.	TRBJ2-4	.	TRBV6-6	TGTGCCAGCAGCTCCATCTCGGGGGCTGGAAACATTCAGTACTTC	CASSSISGAGNIQYF
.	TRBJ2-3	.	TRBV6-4	TGTGCCAGCAGCCCGGGAATTTACACAGATACGCAGTATTTT	CASSPGIYTDTQYF
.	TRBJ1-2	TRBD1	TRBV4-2	TGTGCCAGCAGCCAAGGGCCAGGGGGCAATGGCTACACCTTC	CASSQGPGGNGYTF
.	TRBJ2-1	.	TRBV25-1	TGTGCCAGCAGTGAAACAAATGAGCAGTTCTTC	CASSETNEQFF
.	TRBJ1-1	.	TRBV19	TGTGCCAGTAGTCCCCCGACAATTAGCTACACTGAAGCTTTCTTT	CASSPPTISYTEAFF
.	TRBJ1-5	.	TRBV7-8	TGTGCCAGCAGCTTAGTCAGGACAGACAATCAGCCCCAGCATTTT	CASSLVRTDNQPQHF
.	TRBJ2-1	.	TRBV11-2	TGTGCCAGCAGCCAAGCGGCCCCAGGGCCCAATGAGCAGTTCTTC	CASSQAAPGPNEQFF
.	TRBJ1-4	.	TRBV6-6	TGTGCCAGCAGTTACGGGTTGGGGGGCGATGAAAAACTGTTTTTT	CASSYGLGGDEKLFF
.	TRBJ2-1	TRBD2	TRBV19	TGTGCCAGTAGTTCAGGACTAGCGGGAGCCGATGAGCAGTTCTTC	CASSSGLAGADEQFF
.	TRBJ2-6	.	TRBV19	TGTGCCAGTAGTATAAGACAGCTCTCTGGGGCCAACGTCCTGACTTTC	CASSIRQLSGANVLTF
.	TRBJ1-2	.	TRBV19	TGTGCCAGTAGTATTAGTGCGGGACGGGGTGGCTACACCTTC	CASSISAGRGGYTF
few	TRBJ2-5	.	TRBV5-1	TGCGCCAGCAGGGGGGTCGGAGGGCAAGAGACCCAGTACTTC	CASRGVGGQETQYF
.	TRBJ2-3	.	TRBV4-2	TGTGCCAGCAGCCAAAAAAGGGGGAGCACAGATACGCAGTATTTT	CASSQKRGSTDTQYF
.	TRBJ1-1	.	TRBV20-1	TGCAGTGCTAGATTGGGAACTGAAGCTTTCTTT	CSARLGTEAFF
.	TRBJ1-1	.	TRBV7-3	TGTGCCAGCAGCTTAACACCAGGGACTGAAGCTTTCTTT	CASSLTPGTEAFF
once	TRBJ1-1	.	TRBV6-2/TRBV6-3	TGTGCCAGCAGTTACTCCGTCGGTAGGGTAAACACTGAAGCTTTCTTT	CASSYSVGRVNTEAFF
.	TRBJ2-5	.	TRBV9	TGTGCCAGCAGCGTAGACGTTGGTGCGGAGACCCAGTACTTC	CASSVDVGAETQYF
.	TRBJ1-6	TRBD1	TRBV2	TGTGCCAGCAGTGAGGTGCGGGCGGGACAGGGGTATTCACCCCTCCACTTT	CASSEVRAGQGYSPLHF
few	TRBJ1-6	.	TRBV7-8	TGTGCCAGCAGCGTCCGGCAGCGAAATTCACCCCTCCACTTT	CASSVRQRNSPLHF
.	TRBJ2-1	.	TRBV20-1	TGCAGTGCTAGTACGAGCTCCTACAATGAGCAGTTCTTC	CSASTSSYNEQFF
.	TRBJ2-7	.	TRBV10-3	TGTGCCAGCACGACCGGGACTCTTCTTGAGCAGTACTTC	CASTTGTLLEQYF
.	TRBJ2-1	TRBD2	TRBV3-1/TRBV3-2	TGTGCCAGCAGCCGTACAAGCGGGAGGCCATTGGGTGAGCAGTTCTTC	CASSRTSGRPLGEQFF
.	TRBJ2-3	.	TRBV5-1	TGCGCCAGCAGCTTGGAAGCGACAAGCACAGATACGCAGTATTTT	CASSLEATSTDTQYF
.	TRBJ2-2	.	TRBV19	TGTGCCAGTAGGGACATCCTCCACACCGGGGAGCTGTTTTTT	CASRDILHTGELFF
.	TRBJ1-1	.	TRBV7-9	TGTGCCAGCAGCTTCCTCCGGCACACTGAAGCTTTCTTT	CASSFLRHTEAFF
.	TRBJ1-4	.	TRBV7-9	TGTGCCAGCAGCTTAGCGCTCCGGCCGGGCGGTGAAAAACTGTTTTTT	CASSLALRPGGEKLFF
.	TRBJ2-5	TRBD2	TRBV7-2	TGTGCCAGCAGCACCGCCGGGACTAGTCAGATCGGTGGGACCCAGTACTTC	CASSTAGTSQIGGTQYF
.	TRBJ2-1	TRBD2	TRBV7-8	TGTGCCAGCAGCTTACTAGCGGGAGCGGTTGAGCAGTTCTTC	CASSLLAGAVEQFF
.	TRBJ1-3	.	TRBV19	TGTGCCAGTAGTGTCGGGGTCTCTGGAAACACCATATATTTT	CASSVGVSGNTIYF
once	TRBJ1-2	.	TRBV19	TGTGCCAGTAGTCCCGGACAGAGCGTCAACTATGGCTACACCTTC	CASSPGQSVNYGYTF
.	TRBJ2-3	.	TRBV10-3	TGTGCCATCAGTGAGAGGGGGGGGAAAGGACAGACCGGACTAGATACGCAGTATTTT	CAISERGGKGQTGLDTQYF
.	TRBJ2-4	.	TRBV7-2	TGTGCCAGCAGCTTTCCCCTCAGTCAGCCGGGGGCCAAAAACATTCAGTACTTC	CASSFPLSQPGAKNIQYF
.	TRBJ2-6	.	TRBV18	TGTGCCAGCTCACTATGGGGTGCAGGTGGGGCCAACGTCCTGACTTTC	CASSLWGAGGANVLTF
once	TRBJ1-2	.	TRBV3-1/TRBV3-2	TGTGCCAGCAGCTCCGGGACACCTTCCTATGGCTACACCTTC	CASSSGTPSYGYTF
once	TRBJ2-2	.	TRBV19	TGTGCCAGTAGTATGGTCCCCATCTATTCCGGGGAGCTGTTTTTT	CASSMVPIYSGELFF
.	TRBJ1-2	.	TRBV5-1	TGCGCCAGCAGCCCCGGGACGGTCTATGGCTACACCTTC	CASSPGTVYGYTF
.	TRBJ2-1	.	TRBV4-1	TGCGCCAGCAGCCAAGATCCCTGGCGGATCTCCTACAATGAGCAGTTCTTC	CASSQDPWRISYNEQFF
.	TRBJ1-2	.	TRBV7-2	TGTGCCAGCAGAGTGACATCCGGGTTGGACACCAATGGCTACACCTTC	CASRVTSGLDTNGYTF
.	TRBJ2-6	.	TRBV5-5	TGTGCCAGCAGCTTGCTGCGCAGTCTCTCTGGGGCCAACGTCCTGACTTTC	CASSLLRSLSGANVLTF
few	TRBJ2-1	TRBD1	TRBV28	TGTGCCAGTGGAGACAGGGATGAGCAGTTCTTC	CASGDRDEQFF
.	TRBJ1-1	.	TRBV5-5	TGTGCCAGCAGCTTGGCCAGGGCGGTAACTGAAGCTTTCTTT	CASSLARAVTEAFF
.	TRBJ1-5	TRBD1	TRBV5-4	TGTGCCAGCAGCTACCGGGACAGGGGGAACGACGAGCCCCAGCATTTT	CASSYRDRGNDEPQHF
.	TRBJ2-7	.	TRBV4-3	TGCGCCAGCAGCCAAGGTCTCACTAACAGGGATAACTACGAGCAGTACTTC	CASSQGLTNRDNYEQYF